The next 9 T cell receptor beta chains were all read from a single sample in a study of OX40 agonist ivuxolimab in advanced cancers. Clones were read by immunoSEQ multiplex PCR, and TCRdb kept only the in-frame ones, dropping some. In the table there are nearly 55,000 clones, 85% to 90% of which are singletons. Source: CD4+ or CD8+ T cells sorted from blood, taken in a trial of the OX40 agonist ivuxolimab. These receptors came from an adult with an advanced solid tumor such as melanoma, head and neck, liver or kidney cancer.

The chain couples TRBV5-1 to TRBJ1-1; TRBD1 aligns across 8 bases. This CDR3 contains 17 residues. Germline V lookup: CDR1 SGHRS, CDR2 YFSETQ. The trim removed 0 bases at V and 0 bases at J, leaving 7 bases unmatched. The CDR3 spells CASSLAPGTGLNTEAFF. CDR3 coding DNA: TGCGCCAGCAGCTTGGCCCCGGGGACAGGCTTGAACACTGAAGCTTTCTTT. Combining the CDR3 with reference TRBV5-1 and TRBJ1-1 gives the whole variable domain KAGVTQTPRYLIKTRGQQVTLSCSPISGHRSVSWYQQTPGQGLQFLFEYFSETQRNKGNFPGRFSGRQFSNSRSEMNVSTLELGDSALYLCASSLAPGTGLNTEAFFGQGTRLTVV.

This chain connects TRBV28 to TRBJ1-1, with 11 nucleotides matching TRBD1. J lost 1 base, V lost 1 base, and 2 bases had no gene match. The CDR3 has 16 residues. Germline lookup yields CDR1 MDHEN and CDR2 SYDVKM. The CDR3 DNA reads as TGTGCCAGCAGTTTATATGGGACAGGGGGGAACACTGAAGCTTTCTTT. Its translation: CASSLYGTGGNTEAFF.

The rearrangement links TRBV9 to TRBJ2-5, with TRBD2 matching over 7 bases. The J call may be in error: the DNA end matches TRBJ2-7 better. The germline V gene encodes CDR1 SGDLS and CDR2 YYNGEE. The CDR3 is 19 amino acids. The DNA of the CDR3 is TGTGCCAGCAGCGTAGGGCTAGTAGCGGGTACCTCTCCTGTGTACGAGCAGTACTTC. It codes for CASSVGLVAGTSPVYEQYF.

The chain links TRBV5-1 to TRBJ2-5; D is perhaps TRBD2 (5 bases). Trimming took 4 bases from V and 2 from J, leaving 12 bases between them. This CDR3 comprises 14 residues. The germline gives CDR1 SGHRS, CDR2 YFSETQ. The CDR3 DNA reads TGCGCCAGCAGCGCACAGACTACACAAGAGACCCAGTACTTC. Translated: CASSAQTTQETQYF.

This chain connects TRBV29-1 to TRBJ2-1; perhaps TRBD2 as D (5 bases). The CDR3 spans 15 residues. Trimming took off 4 bases at V and 4 bases at J, with 17 bases between the two ends. Germline assignment: CDR1 SQVTM and CDR2 ANQGSEA. The CDR3 reads CSVGGEFTRYNEQFF. CDR3 nucleotides: TGCAGCGTTGGGGGAGAATTTACAAGATACAATGAGCAGTTCTTC.

This clone was observed once. The chain carries TRBV5-4 and TRBJ1-4; 7 positions agree with TRBD1. V dropped 3 bases and J dropped 0; count of bases not matched to a gene: 11. Germline values: CDR1 SGHNT, CDR2 YYREEE (reference sequence). The CDR3 has 18 amino acids. The CDR3: CASSSSAGGLPTNEKLFF. Written as DNA, the CDR3 is TGTGCCAGCAGCTCAAGCGCAGGGGGTTTGCCAACTAATGAAAAACTGTTTTTT.

The rearrangement uses TRBV28 and TRBJ2-5; the D is unclear. The V gene lost 3 bases and the J gene lost 4 bases, with 12 bases spanning the gap. This CDR3 has 14 residues. Germline CDR1 MDHEN, CDR2 SYDVKM. The CDR3 region is CASSFGRSIETQYF. In nucleotides, the CDR3 is TGTGCCAGCAGTTTCGGCAGAAGCATAGAGACCCAGTACTTC.

The J gene is TRBJ1-3, the V gene TRBV5-1, with 7 bases lining up with TRBD1. The germline CDR1 and CDR2 sequences are SGHRS and YFSETQ. V was pared by 0 bases and J by 0 bases, with 3 bases of the junction left unmatched. CDR3 length: 16 residues. The CDR3 sequence: CASSLGGTASGNTIYF. CDR3 sequence (DNA): TGCGCCAGCAGCTTGGGAGGGACAGCCTCTGGAAACACCATATATTTT. Filled out from reference TRBV5-1 and TRBJ1-3, the complete variable domain reads KAGVTQTPRYLIKTRGQQVTLSCSPISGHRSVSWYQQTPGQGLQFLFEYFSETQRNKGNFPGRFSGRQFSNSRSEMNVSTLELGDSALYLCASSLGGTASGNTIYFGEGSWLTVV.

This chain connects TRBV19 to TRBJ2-4; 7 positions agree with TRBD1. The CDR3 is made up of 13 amino acids. The germline V gene encodes CDR1 LNHDA and CDR2 SQIVND (reference sequence). V dropped 6 bases and J dropped 11; count of bases not matched to a gene: 10. CDR3 DNA: TGTGCCAGTAGCCTGGGACAGACGCAGGTTCAGTACTTC. Amino acid sequence: CASSLGQTQVQYF.